A selection of T cell receptor beta chains follows, all from one sample in a study of cytomegalovirus exposure and HLA in healthy donors. The method was immunoSEQ multiplex PCR; TCRdb's version includes in-frame clones alone and lacks a portion of them. The data show 140,000 or so clones, with over 75% seen just once and roughly 1.2% held by the top ten. The specimen was PBMCs. Receptor source: a female donor in good health and CMV-seronegative. CDR3s include the opening cysteine and the closing phenylalanine or tryptophan. The D gene is left open where the match is weak.

CASSDTGGVTEAFF	TRBD1	TRBV5-1	TRBJ1-1
CASSTGQLSSYEQYF	NA	TRBV12-1	TRBJ2-7
CASNPHAGANYEQYF	NA	TRBV2	TRBJ2-7
CASRRDRANQPQHF	TRBD1	TRBV28	TRBJ1-5
CASSLTGYYEAFF	NA	TRBV6-5	TRBJ1-1
CASRRPSAGGLVEQYF	TRBD1	TRBV27	TRBJ2-7
CASSEEVGGNSYSNQPQHF	NA	TRBV6-1	TRBJ1-5
CASSLGLSSYEQYF	NA	TRBV7-9	TRBJ2-7
CASRPQGTYEQYF	NA	TRBV5-1	TRBJ2-7
CASGRDRGFKTQYF	TRBD1	TRBV6-1	TRBJ2-5
CASSPKDLSYEQYF	NA	TRBV4-2	TRBJ2-7
CASRPWGTGVYEQYF	TRBD1	TRBV25-1	TRBJ2-7
CASSLGDRVYEQYF	TRBD1	TRBV7-6	TRBJ2-7
CASSEGSGGKETQYF	NA	TRBV10-2	TRBJ2-5
CASSLGGGTNEQFF	NA	TRBV7-9	TRBJ2-1
CASSDLDRGLFGYTF	TRBD1	TRBV6-1	TRBJ1-2
CASSQWFGQGYQPQHF	TRBD1	TRBV2	TRBJ1-5
CASSPGVAFNEQFF	NA	TRBV4-1	TRBJ2-1
CASSGRVEAIYEQYF	NA	TRBV2	TRBJ2-7
CASSEGTGQTTEAFF	TRBD1	TRBV2	TRBJ1-1
CASSLGQVGLAVTYEQYF	TRBD2	TRBV5-6	TRBJ2-7
CASSLVGALNTEAFF	NA	TRBV7-9	TRBJ1-1
CASSPPSNTQQGGHAEAFF	TRBD1	TRBV27	TRBJ1-1
CATQGLGRDTEAFF	NA	TRBV6-5	TRBJ1-1
CASSLGGPGNEQYF	NA	TRBV5-4	TRBJ2-7
CASRSTDTQYF	NA	TRBV27	TRBJ2-3
CASSESGLADTDTQYF	TRBD2	TRBV2	TRBJ2-3
CASSPRGGGRSVTDTQYF	NA	TRBV28	TRBJ2-3
CASSLGLGSNEQFF	NA	TRBV19	TRBJ2-1
CASSLSRTSGPYEQYF	TRBD2	TRBV28	TRBJ2-7
CASSGGDRDSPGHTF	TRBD1	TRBV5-1	TRBJ1-2
CSVAQGIGELFF	NA	TRBV29-1	TRBJ2-2
CASSLDSMNTEAFF	NA	TRBV28	TRBJ1-1
CASSRTGTRYEQYF	TRBD2	TRBV5-4	TRBJ2-7
CASSYEQTGTRSPLHF	TRBD1	TRBV6-5	TRBJ1-6
CASSQVGSNTEAFF	NA	TRBV4-1	TRBJ1-1
CASSPDYRYEQYF	NA	TRBV7-2	TRBJ2-7
CASSVAAGGQETQYF	TRBD2	TRBV9	TRBJ2-5
CASSEAGGGTDTQYF	NA	TRBV2	TRBJ2-3
CASSFRTGVGYTF	TRBD1	TRBV5-1	TRBJ1-2